The source of this T cell receptor (beta chain) is a study of CD8+ T cells in alopecia areata. About the research overall: It was oral tofacitinib, at 5 to 10 mg twice daily, that treated patients received.

To note about this clone: Its antigen remains unknown.

CDR1 SEHNR and CDR2 FQNEAQ come from the germline V gene (reference sequence). V was clipped by 3 bases and J by 6 bases; unmatched bases: 3. CDR3 length: 13 residues. Notes on the study in general: Patients shared TCRs less clearly than mice did, possibly for HLA-related reasons. Lesional scalp, notably in alopecia totalis/universalis, had clonality above that of normal scalp. Only a single nonresponder existed, so baseline CD8+ expansion links stay unclear.

Treatment here: oral pan-JAK inhibitor, 5-10 mg twice daily. Extraction and reverse transcription of RNA yielded cDNA as the sequencing template. Libraries were prepared by immunoSEQ multiplex PCR; TCRdb keeps only in-frame clonotypes and omits some of them. The sample carries 42,000 or so clones, roughly 92% recorded once. The V gene is TRBV7-9, the J gene TRBJ1-1; TRBD1 aligns across 8 bases. The specimen was CD8+ T cells sorted from blood, collected at week 24, from a patient treated with tofacitinib. This TCR was recovered from a human donor with alopecia areata. CDR3 DNA: TGTGCCAGCAGCTTTGACAGGGGATCTGAAGCTTTCTTT. It yields the protein CASSFDRGSEAFF. The full variable domain, in which reference TRBV7-9 and TRBJ1-1 provide the parts outside the CDR3, is DTGVSQNPRHKITKRGQNVTFRCDPISEHNRLYWYRQTLGQGPEFLTYFQNEAQLEKSRLLSDRFSAERPKGSFSTLEIQRTEQGDSAMYLCASSFDRGSEAFFGQGTRLTVV.